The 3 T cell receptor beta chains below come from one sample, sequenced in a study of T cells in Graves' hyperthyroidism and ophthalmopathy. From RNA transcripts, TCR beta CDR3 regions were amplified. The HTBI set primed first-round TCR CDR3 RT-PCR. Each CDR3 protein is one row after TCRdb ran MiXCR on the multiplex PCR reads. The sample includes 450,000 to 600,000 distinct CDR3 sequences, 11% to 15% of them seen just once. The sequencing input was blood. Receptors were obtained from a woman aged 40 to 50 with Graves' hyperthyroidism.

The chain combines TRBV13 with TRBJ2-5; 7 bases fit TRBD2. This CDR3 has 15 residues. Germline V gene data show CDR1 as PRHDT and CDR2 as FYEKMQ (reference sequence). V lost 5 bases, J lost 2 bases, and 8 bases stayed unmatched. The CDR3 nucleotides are TGTGCCAGCAGCCTCGGGACTATGCAACAAGAGACCCAGTACTTC. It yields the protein CASSLGTMQQETQYF.

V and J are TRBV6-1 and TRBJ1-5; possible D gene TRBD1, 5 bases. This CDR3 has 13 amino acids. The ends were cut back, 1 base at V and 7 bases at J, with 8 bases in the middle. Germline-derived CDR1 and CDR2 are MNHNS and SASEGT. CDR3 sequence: CASSEVRGQPQHF. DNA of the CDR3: TGTGCCAGCAGTGAAGTGAGGGGACAGCCCCAGCATTTT.

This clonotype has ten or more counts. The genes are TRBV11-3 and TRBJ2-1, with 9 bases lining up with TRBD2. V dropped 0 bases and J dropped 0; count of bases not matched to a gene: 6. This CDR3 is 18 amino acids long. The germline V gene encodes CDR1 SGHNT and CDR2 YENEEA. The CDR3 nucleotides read TGTGCCAGCAGCTTAGATCTACTAGCGGGTCCCTCCTACAATGAGCAGTTCTTC. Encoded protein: CASSLDLLAGPSYNEQFF.